The rows below give T cell receptor beta chains drawn from one sample of a study of T-cell memory formation after mild COVID-19. TCRdb analysed the 5' RACE reads with MiXCR anew, one entry per CDR3 protein. The sample holds 57,000 or so distinct CDR3 sequences, 9.3% seen once. Sequencing input: PBMCs or a T cell subset sorted from them (not recorded which). All receptors derive from a man aged 18 to 29 who had mild COVID-19 (a few samples of this study predate the infection). Cell type and time point are not known. Each CDR3 is given with its conserved first and last residue. D genes are given only for firm matches. Where a row states a size, it is once, few, many or the class of an expanded clone; other rows omit it.

j_gene,abundance,v_gene,d_gene,CDR3aa,CDR3nt
TRBJ1-1,.,TRBV7-2,TRBD1,CASSRQGQGGTEAFF,TGTGCCAGCAGCCGCCAGGGACAGGGGGGCACTGAAGCTTTCTTT
TRBJ1-2,.,TRBV6-5,TRBD1,CASREPGTGGYTF,TGTGCCAGCAGGGAGCCAGGGACAGGTGGCTACACCTTC
TRBJ2-5,many,TRBV20-1,.,CSARDPSLGVRETQYF,TGCAGTGCTAGAGATCCGTCGCTGGGGGTCCGGGAGACCCAGTACTTC
TRBJ2-3,many,TRBV4-3,.,CASSQDPPGGGTDTQYF,TGCGCCAGCAGCCAAGATCCACCCGGCGGGGGCACAGATACGCAGTATTTT
TRBJ2-1,many,TRBV7-2,.,CASSLAGAGGYNEQFF,TGTGCCAGCAGCTTAGCGGGGGCGGGCGGATACAATGAGCAGTTCTTC
TRBJ1-6,.,TRBV30,TRBD1,CAWSYVGQSSPLHF,TGTGCCTGGAGTTACGTGGGACAGAGTTCACCCCTCCACTTT
TRBJ2-7,.,TRBV19,.,CASSHRLTGSEQYF,TGTGCCAGTAGTCACCGTCTTACGGGCTCCGAGCAGTACTTC
TRBJ2-4,many,TRBV12-3/TRBV12-4,.,CASSLLGLAKNIQYF,TGTGCCAGCAGTCTTCTGGGGTTAGCCAAAAACATTCAGTACTTC
TRBJ2-1,few,TRBV5-4,TRBD2,CASSPTSGGVDEQFF,TGTGCCAGCAGCCCCACTAGCGGGGGGGTTGATGAGCAGTTCTTC
TRBJ2-1,many,TRBV7-2,.,CASSLGGAGWYEQFF,TGTGCCAGCAGCCTGGGGGGGGCCGGGTGGTATGAGCAGTTCTTC
TRBJ1-1,few,TRBV11-2,.,CASSYTGGTEAFF,TGTGCCAGCAGCTATACGGGAGGCACTGAAGCTTTCTTT
TRBJ2-2,many,TRBV6-5,TRBD2,CASSPASGGPEQGELFF,TGTGCCAGCAGCCCTGCTAGCGGGGGGCCCGAGCAAGGGGAGCTGTTTTTT
TRBJ2-7,many,TRBV7-2,TRBD1,CASSLPLTGNEQYF,TGTGCCAGCAGCTTACCGTTGACAGGGAACGAGCAGTACTTC
TRBJ2-3,many,TRBV7-3,.,CASSLSLGGPDTQYF,TGTGCCAGCAGCTTATCCCTGGGGGGACCAGATACGCAGTATTTT
TRBJ2-7,.,TRBV20-1,TRBD2,CSANPRAGGTYEQYF,TGCAGTGCTAACCCCCGAGCGGGGGGCACCTACGAGCAGTACTTC
TRBJ2-7,few,TRBV2,.,CASRAGMNNEQYF,TGTGCCAGCAGGGCCGGGATGAACAACGAGCAGTACTTC
TRBJ2-5,.,TRBV5-1,.,CASSLDPVAGLETQYF,TGCGCCAGCAGCTTGGACCCCGTGGCCGGACTAGAGACCCAGTACTTC
TRBJ1-5,.,TRBV4-1,TRBD1,CASSQVSGQGARQPQHF,TGCGCCAGCAGCCAAGTATCAGGACAGGGGGCGAGACAGCCCCAGCATTTT
TRBJ2-1,few,TRBV5-4,TRBD2,CASSSFAGGHNEQFF,TGTGCCAGCAGCTCCTTTGCGGGGGGCCACAATGAGCAGTTCTTC
TRBJ2-1,many,TRBV20-1,.,CSARAPNVAEQFF,TGCAGTGCTAGAGCTCCCAATGTGGCTGAGCAGTTCTTC
TRBJ2-5,few,TRBV6-2/TRBV6-3,TRBD1,CASSYSTGDSYHF,TGTGCCAGCAGTTACTCGACTGGGGACAGTTATCACTTC
TRBJ2-1,.,TRBV7-9,TRBD2,CASPPATWGGGSSYNEQFF,TGTGCCAGCCCCCCCGCGACTTGGGGGGGGGGGAGCTCCTACAATGAGCAGTTCTTC
TRBJ2-3,.,TRBV12-3/TRBV12-4,TRBD1,CASTPGQGAGTQYF,TGTGCCAGCACCCCGGGACAGGGGGCTGGTACGCAGTATTTT
TRBJ1-2,few,TRBV15,.,CATSRDRGSLNF,TGTGCCACCAGCAGAGATAGGGGCAGCCTAAACTTC
TRBJ2-1,.,TRBV4-3,.,CASSQGGSLAVNEQFF,TGCGCCAGCAGCCAAGGAGGTTCTCTAGCCGTCAATGAGCAGTTCTTC
TRBJ1-5,.,TRBV7-2,.,CASSLFAVPNQPQHF,TGTGCCAGCAGCTTATTCGCAGTACCTAATCAGCCCCAGCATTTT
TRBJ2-1,few,TRBV11-2,.,CASSFLLGPHNEQFF,TGTGCCAGCAGCTTTCTTCTGGGACCGCATAATGAGCAGTTCTTC
TRBJ1-1,many,TRBV9,.,CASSVGSASGTEAFF,TGTGCCAGCAGCGTAGGGTCCGCTTCGGGCACTGAAGCTTTCTTT
TRBJ2-2,few,TRBV11-3,.,CASSLQPTGELFF,TGTGCCAGCAGCTTACAGCCCACCGGGGAGCTGTTTTTT
TRBJ1-2,few,TRBV4-2,.,CASSQESVRSTNYGYTF,TGTGCCAGCAGCCAAGAGAGCGTCCGTTCAACTAACTATGGCTACACCTTC
TRBJ1-1,few,TRBV6-5,.,CASSYLGPTFTEAFF,TGTGCCAGCAGTTACCTGGGACCCACCTTCACTGAAGCTTTCTTT
TRBJ2-5,few,TRBV15,.,CATSRDTVQETQYF,TGTGCCACCAGCAGAGATACGGTCCAAGAGACCCAGTACTTC
TRBJ1-2,.,TRBV10-3,TRBD1,CAISAGDRAYGYTF,TGTGCCATCAGTGCAGGGGACAGAGCCTATGGCTACACCTTC
TRBJ1-2,few,TRBV24-1,.,CATSDFVRDYGYTF,TGTGCCACCAGTGATTTCGTCAGGGACTATGGCTACACCTTC
TRBJ2-3,.,TRBV11-1,.,CASSPTSTDTQYF,TGTGCCAGCAGCCCGACTAGCACAGATACGCAGTATTTT
TRBJ2-7,.,TRBV5-1,TRBD1,CASSQGTGGNEQYF,TGCGCCAGCAGCCAGGGGACAGGGGGAAACGAGCAGTACTTC
TRBJ2-7,few,TRBV27,.,CASSLAGGEQYF,TGTGCCAGCAGTTTGGCAGGAGGCGAGCAGTACTTC
TRBJ1-1,.,TRBV28,.,CASSLSADEAFF,TGTGCCAGCAGTTTATCGGCAGACGAAGCTTTCTTT
TRBJ2-1,many,TRBV20-1,TRBD2,CSAMGGLYNEQFF,TGCAGTGCTATGGGAGGGCTATACAATGAGCAGTTCTTC
TRBJ1-5,.,TRBV12-3/TRBV12-4,.,CASSLMRADQPQHF,TGTGCCAGCAGTTTGATGCGGGCGGATCAGCCCCAGCATTTT
TRBJ1-1,many,TRBV4-3,.,CASSRGANTEAFF,TGCGCCAGCAGCCGGGGAGCGAACACTGAAGCTTTCTTT
TRBJ2-1,many,TRBV18,.,CASSPYGTRGDEQFF,TGTGCCAGCTCACCATACGGTACGAGAGGGGATGAGCAGTTCTTC
TRBJ2-2,.,TRBV28,TRBD1,CASLQEVGTGLNTGELFF,TGTGCCAGCCTACAAGAGGTCGGGACAGGTCTGAACACCGGGGAGCTGTTTTTT
TRBJ2-6,many,TRBV6-2/TRBV6-3,TRBD1,CASSRSRDRWTGANVLTF,TGTGCCAGCAGTCGTAGCCGGGACAGGTGGACTGGGGCCAACGTCCTGACTTTC
TRBJ1-5,.,TRBV18,TRBD1,CASSPQGAQPQNF,TGTGCCAGCTCACCACAGGGGGCTCAGCCCCAGAATTTT
TRBJ2-5,.,TRBV5-4,.,CASSLPYEETQYF,TGTGCCAGCAGCTTGCCGTACGAAGAGACCCAGTACTTC
TRBJ2-1,many,TRBV20-1,TRBD2,CSARGLAGDSYNEQFF,TGCAGTGCTAGAGGACTAGCGGGGGACTCCTACAATGAGCAGTTCTTC
TRBJ1-4,.,TRBV29-1,TRBD1,CSAGRDRGFRLFF,TGCAGCGCCGGCCGGGACAGGGGGTTCAGACTGTTTTTT
TRBJ1-4,few,TRBV5-6,.,CASSLVRAGAEKLFF,TGTGCCAGCAGCTTGGTTCGGGCAGGGGCTGAAAAACTGTTTTTT
TRBJ1-6,few,TRBV15,.,CATSSENSPLHF,TGTGCCACCAGCAGCGAAAATTCACCCCTCCACTTT
TRBJ2-1,few,TRBV10-3,TRBD1,CAISTHVRGTAGPNEQFF,TGTGCCATCAGTACACATGTCCGTGGGACAGCAGGCCCCAATGAGCAGTTCTTC
TRBJ2-5,few,TRBV5-1,.,CASSLQQMEGETQYF,TGCGCCAGCAGCTTGCAACAAATGGAGGGAGAGACCCAGTACTTC
TRBJ1-5,.,TRBV27,.,CASSPGTPGNNQPQHF,TGTGCCAGCAGTCCAGGGACACCAGGGAACAATCAGCCCCAGCATTTT
TRBJ1-1,.,TRBV4-3,TRBD1,CASSMTGRTEAFF,TGCGCCAGCAGTATGACAGGGCGGACTGAAGCTTTCTTT